The clone carrying this TCR beta chain occurred many times. Its matching antigen is unknown. Each CDR3 protein is one row after TCRdb ran MiXCR on the 5' RACE reads. The sample carries 350,000 to 450,000 distinct CDR3 sequences, more than 20% recorded once. The data stem from a study of CD8 T cells in ankylosing spondylitis. Study-level findings and limits: Ankylosing spondylitis blood seemed to carry a telltale TCR beta motif made of roughly eight highly homologous variants. Disease-linked clones, CD8+, were relatively rare in peripheral blood.

The CDR3 contains 18 residues. CDR1 and CDR2 (germline): ENHRY, SYGVKD. V lost 2 bases and J 4 bases, leaving 20 bases between the germline ends. Sequencing used blood, either unsorted or a sorted T cell fraction (not recorded which). The chain combines TRBV10-3 with TRBJ2-2; possible D gene TRBD1, 8 bases. This TCR was recovered from a male donor with ankylosing spondylitis or in good health (not recorded which). The CDR3: CAISELGEGQEPTGELFF. CDR3 nucleotides: TGTGCCATCAGTGAGCTGGGGGAGGGACAGGAACCCACCGGGGAGCTGTTTTTT.